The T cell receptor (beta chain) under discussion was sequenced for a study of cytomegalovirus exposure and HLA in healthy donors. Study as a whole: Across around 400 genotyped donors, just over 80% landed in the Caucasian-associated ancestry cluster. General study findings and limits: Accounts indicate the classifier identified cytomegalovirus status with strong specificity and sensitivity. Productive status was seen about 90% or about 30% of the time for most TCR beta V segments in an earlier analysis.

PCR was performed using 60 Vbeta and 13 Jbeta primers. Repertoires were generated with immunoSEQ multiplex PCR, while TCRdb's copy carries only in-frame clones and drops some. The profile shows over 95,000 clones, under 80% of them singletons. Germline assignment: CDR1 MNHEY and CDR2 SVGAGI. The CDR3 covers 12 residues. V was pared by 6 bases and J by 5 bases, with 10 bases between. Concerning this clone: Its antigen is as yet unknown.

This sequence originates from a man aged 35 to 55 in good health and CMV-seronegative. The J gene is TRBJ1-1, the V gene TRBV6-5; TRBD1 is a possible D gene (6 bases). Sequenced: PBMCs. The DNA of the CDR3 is TGTGCCAGCAGGGAAGGGGGTACTGAAGCTTTCTTT. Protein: CASREGGTEAFF.